This T cell receptor beta chain was sequenced during a study of blood T cell repertoires in COVID-19. The repertoire was sequenced with immunoSEQ multiplex PCR; TCRdb's copy has only in-frame clones and lacks some. The table records around 200,000 clones, around nine tenths of them present only once. CDR1 and CDR2 from the germline V gene are LNHNV and YYDKDF (reference sequence). The ends were cut back, 1 base at V and 8 bases at J, with 8 bases in the middle. This CDR3 is 13 amino acids long. This clone was counted between two and nine times. The sequence came from a young man with active or convalescent COVID-19. Sequencing was performed on peripheral blood. The V gene is TRBV15, the J gene TRBJ1-4, with D maybe TRBD1 (5 bases). This CDR3 reads CATSRAPGEKLFF. CDR3 in DNA: TGTGCCACCAGCAGAGCCCCAGGGGAAAAACTGTTTTTT. Full variable domain (remainder filled in from reference TRBV15 and TRBJ1-4): DAMVIQNPRYQVTQFGKPVTLSCSQTLNHNVMYWYQQKSSQAPKLLFHYYDKDFNNEADTPDNFQSRRPNTSFCFLDIRSPGLGDTAMYLCATSRAPGEKLFFGSGTQLSVL.